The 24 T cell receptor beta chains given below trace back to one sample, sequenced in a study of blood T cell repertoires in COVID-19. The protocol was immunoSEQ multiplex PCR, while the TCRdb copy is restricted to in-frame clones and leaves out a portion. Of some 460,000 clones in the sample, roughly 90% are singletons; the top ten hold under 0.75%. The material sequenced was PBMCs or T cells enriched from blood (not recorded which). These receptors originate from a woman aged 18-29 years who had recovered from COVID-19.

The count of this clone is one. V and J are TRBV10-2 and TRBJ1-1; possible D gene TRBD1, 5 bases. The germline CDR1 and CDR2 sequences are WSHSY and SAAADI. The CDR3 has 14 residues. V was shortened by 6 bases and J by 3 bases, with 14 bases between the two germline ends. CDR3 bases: TGCGCCAGCAGCCAAGGGGCGGGGGACACTGAAGCTTTCTTT. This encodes CASSQGAGDTEAFF.

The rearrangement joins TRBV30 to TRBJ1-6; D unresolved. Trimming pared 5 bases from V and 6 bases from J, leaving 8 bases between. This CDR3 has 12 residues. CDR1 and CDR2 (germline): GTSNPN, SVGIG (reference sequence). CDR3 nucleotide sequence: TGTGCCTGGGGCAGACTTAATTCACCCCTCCACTTT. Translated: CAWGRLNSPLHF.

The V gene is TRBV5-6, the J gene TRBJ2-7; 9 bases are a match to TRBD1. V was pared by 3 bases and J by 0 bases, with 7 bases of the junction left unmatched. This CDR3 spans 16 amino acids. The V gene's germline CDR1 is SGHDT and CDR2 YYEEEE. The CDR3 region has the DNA TGTGCCAGCAGCTCCCGGGACAGGGATTTCTCCTACGAGCAGTACTTC. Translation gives CASSSRDRDFSYEQYF.

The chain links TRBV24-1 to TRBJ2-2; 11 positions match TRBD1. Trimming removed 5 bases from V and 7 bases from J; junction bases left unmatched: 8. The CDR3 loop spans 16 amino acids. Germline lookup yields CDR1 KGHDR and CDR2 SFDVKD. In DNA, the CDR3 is TGTGCCACCAGTGTGCCGGACAGGGGGCGAAGCGGGGAGCTGTTTTTT. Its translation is CATSVPDRGRSGELFF.

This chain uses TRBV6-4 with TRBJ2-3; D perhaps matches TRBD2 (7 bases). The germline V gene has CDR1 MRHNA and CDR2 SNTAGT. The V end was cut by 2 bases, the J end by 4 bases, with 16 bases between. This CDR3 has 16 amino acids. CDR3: CASSDGPGEGADTQYF. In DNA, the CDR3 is TGTGCCAGCAGTGACGGTCCAGGGGAGGGGGCAGATACGCAGTATTTT.

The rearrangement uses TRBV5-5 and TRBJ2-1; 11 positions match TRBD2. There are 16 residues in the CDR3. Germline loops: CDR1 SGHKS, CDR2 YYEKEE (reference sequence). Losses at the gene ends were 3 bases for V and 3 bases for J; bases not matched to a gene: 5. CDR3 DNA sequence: TGTGCCAGCAGCTGGGGACTAGCGGAACGCTACAATGAGCAGTTCTTC. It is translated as CASSWGLAERYNEQFF.

The CDR3 nucleotides are TGCGCCAGCAGCGTTTGGGGACAGGGGGCGACTAATGAAAAACTGTTTTTT. Translation gives CASSVWGQGATNEKLFF. This rearrangement joins TRBV5-1 to TRBJ1-4; 12 bases are shared with TRBD1. Germline V gene data show CDR1 as SGHRS and CDR2 as YFSETQ. There are 17 residues in the CDR3. J gave up 2 bases and V 4 bases, and 6 bases lay outside the gene matches. The variable domain in full, with the rest retrieved from reference TRBV5-1 and TRBJ1-4, is KAGVTQTPRYLIKTRGQQVTLSCSPISGHRSVSWYQQTPGQGLQFLFEYFSETQRNKGNFPGRFSGRQFSNSRSEMNVSTLELGDSALYLCASSVWGQGATNEKLFFGSGTQLSVL.

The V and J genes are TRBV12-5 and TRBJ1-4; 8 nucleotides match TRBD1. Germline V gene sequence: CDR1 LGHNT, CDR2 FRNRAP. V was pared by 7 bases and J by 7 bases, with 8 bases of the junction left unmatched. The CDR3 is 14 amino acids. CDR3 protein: CASARRGPGEKLFF. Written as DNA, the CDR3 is TGTGCTAGTGCCCGCAGGGGGCCAGGTGAAAAACTGTTTTTT.

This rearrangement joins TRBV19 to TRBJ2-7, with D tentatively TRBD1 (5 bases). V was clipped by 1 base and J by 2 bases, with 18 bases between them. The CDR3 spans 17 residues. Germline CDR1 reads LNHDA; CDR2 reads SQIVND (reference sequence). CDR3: CASSIAHQGMQPYEQYF. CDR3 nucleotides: TGTGCCAGTAGTATAGCCCACCAGGGCATGCAACCCTACGAGCAGTACTTC.

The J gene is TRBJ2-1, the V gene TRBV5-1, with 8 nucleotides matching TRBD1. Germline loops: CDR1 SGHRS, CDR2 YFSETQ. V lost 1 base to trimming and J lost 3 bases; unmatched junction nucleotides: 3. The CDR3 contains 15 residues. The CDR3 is CASSLSGTGYNEQFF. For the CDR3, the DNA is TGCGCCAGCAGCTTGTCCGGGACAGGCTACAATGAGCAGTTCTTC. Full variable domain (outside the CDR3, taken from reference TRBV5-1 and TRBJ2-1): KAGVTQTPRYLIKTRGQQVTLSCSPISGHRSVSWYQQTPGQGLQFLFEYFSETQRNKGNFPGRFSGRQFSNSRSEMNVSTLELGDSALYLCASSLSGTGYNEQFFGPGTRLTVL.

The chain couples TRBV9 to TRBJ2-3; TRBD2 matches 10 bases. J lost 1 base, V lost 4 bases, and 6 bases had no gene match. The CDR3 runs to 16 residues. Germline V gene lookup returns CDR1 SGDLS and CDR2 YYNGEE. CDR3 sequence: CASSLGLADGTDTQYF. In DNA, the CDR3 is TGTGCCAGCAGCCTCGGACTAGCGGACGGCACAGATACGCAGTATTTT.

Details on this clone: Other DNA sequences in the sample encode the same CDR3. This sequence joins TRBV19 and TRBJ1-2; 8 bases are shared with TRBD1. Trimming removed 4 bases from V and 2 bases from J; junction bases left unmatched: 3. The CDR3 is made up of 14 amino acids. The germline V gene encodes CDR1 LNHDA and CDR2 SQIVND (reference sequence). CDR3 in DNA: TGTGCCAGTAGTACCACAGGGGGGAACTATGGCTACACCTTC. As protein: CASSTTGGNYGYTF.

The chain's CDR3 is CASKGQGGYEQYF. DNA of the CDR3: TGTGCCAGTAAGGGACAGGGAGGCTACGAGCAGTACTTC. This chain connects TRBV27 to TRBJ2-7; 9 nucleotides line up with TRBD1. CDR1 is MNHEY, CDR2 SMNVEV, per germline (reference sequence). The CDR3 has 13 amino acids. With 9 bases clipped from V and 3 bases from J, the junction kept 6 bases outside the gene matches.

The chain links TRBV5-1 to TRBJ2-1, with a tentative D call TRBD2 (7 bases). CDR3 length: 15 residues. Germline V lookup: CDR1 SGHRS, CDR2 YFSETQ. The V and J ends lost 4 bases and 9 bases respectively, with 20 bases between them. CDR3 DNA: TGCGCCAGCAGCATCTCCCCTGGGGGGGCCGGTGAGCAGTTCTTC. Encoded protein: CASSISPGGAGEQFF.

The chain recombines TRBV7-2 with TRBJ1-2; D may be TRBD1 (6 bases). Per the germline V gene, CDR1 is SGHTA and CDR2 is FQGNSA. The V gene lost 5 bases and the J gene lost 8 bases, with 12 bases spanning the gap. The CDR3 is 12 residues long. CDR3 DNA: TGTGCCAGCAGCCTTCCAGGGGAAGGCTACACCTTC. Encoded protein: CASSLPGEGYTF.

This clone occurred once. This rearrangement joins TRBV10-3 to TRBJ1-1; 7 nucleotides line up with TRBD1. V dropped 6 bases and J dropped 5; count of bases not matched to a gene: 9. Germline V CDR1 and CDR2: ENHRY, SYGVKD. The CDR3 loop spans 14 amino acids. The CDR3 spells CAISPRGLGTEAFF. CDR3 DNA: TGTGCCATCAGCCCAAGGGGGCTGGGGACTGAAGCTTTCTTT.

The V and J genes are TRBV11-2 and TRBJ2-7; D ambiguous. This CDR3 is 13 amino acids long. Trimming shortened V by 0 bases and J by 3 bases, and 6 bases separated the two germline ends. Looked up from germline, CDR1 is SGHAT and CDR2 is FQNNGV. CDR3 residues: CASSLDSNYEQYF. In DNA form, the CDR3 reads TGTGCCAGCAGCTTAGATTCAAACTACGAGCAGTACTTC.

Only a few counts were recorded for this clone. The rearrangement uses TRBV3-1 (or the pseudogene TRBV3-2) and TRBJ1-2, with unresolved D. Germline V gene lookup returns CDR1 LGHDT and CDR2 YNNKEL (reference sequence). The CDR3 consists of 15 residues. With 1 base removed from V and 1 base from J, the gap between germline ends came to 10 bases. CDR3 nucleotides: TGTGCCAGCAGCCAAGGGGCAGTCCTTAACTATGGCTACACCTTC. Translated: CASSQGAVLNYGYTF.

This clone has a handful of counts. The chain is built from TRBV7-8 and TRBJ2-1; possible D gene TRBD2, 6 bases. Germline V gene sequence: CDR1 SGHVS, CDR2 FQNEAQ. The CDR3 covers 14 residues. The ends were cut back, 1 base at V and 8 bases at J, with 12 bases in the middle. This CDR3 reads CASSLGYREDEQFF. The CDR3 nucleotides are TGTGCCAGCAGCTTAGGGTATAGGGAGGATGAGCAGTTCTTC.

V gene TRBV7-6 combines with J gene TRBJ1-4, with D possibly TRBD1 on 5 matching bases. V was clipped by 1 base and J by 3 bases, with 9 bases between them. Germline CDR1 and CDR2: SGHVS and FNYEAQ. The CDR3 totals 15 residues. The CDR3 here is CASSLGGEANEKLFF. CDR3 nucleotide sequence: TGTGCCAGCAGCTTAGGGGGGGAGGCTAATGAAAAACTGTTTTTT.

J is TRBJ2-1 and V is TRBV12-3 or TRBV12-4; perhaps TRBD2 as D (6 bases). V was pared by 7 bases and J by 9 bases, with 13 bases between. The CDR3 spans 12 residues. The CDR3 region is CASTPRGGEQFF. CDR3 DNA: TGTGCCAGCACCCCTAGGGGAGGTGAGCAGTTCTTC.

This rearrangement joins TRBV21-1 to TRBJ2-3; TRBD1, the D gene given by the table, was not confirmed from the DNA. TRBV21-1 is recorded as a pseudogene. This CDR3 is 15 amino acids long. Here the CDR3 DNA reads TGTGCCAGCATACCCAGGACAGGGTCCACAGATACGCAGTATTTT. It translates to CASIPRTGSTDTQYF.

The CDR3 DNA reads as TGTGCCAGCAGCCCCCCGGGGGGCCCTAGCTCCTATAATTCACCCCTCCACTTT. This gives the protein CASSPPGGPSSYNSPLHF. V is TRBV2 and J is TRBJ1-6, with TRBD1 as a possible D gene (6 bases). The CDR3 consists of 18 residues. The V gene's germline CDR1 is SNHLY and CDR2 FYNNEI. V dropped 6 bases and J dropped 0 bases, with 18 bases sitting between them.

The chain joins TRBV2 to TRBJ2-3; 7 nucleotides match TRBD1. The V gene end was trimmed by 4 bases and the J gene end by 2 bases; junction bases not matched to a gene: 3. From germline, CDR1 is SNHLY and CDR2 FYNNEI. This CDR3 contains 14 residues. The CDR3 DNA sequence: TGTGCCAGCAGTGTCGACAGGGCCACAGATACGCAGTATTTT. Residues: CASSVDRATDTQYF.